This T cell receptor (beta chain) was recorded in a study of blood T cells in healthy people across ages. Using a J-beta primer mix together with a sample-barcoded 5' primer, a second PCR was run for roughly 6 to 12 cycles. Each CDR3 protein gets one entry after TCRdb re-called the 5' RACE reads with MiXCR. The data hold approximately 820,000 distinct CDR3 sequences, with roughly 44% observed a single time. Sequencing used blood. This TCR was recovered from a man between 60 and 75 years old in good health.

CDR3 sequence reads: CASSLGGTLTGELFF. The CDR3 DNA follows: TGTGCCAGCAGTTTAGGCGGGACCTTAACCGGGGAGCTGTTTTTT. The chain employs TRBV12-3 or TRBV12-4 and TRBJ2-2, with TRBD2 as a possible D gene (6 bases). Trimming left V 1 base short and J 5 bases short, with 11 bases between. The CDR3 runs to 15 residues.